This T cell receptor beta chain was recorded in a study of T cell repertoires in cytomegalovirus infection. TCRdb re-called the reads with MiXCR, one entry per CDR3 protein. Seen here are fewer than 650,000 distinct CDR3 sequences, around two fifths observed once, and the top ten hold about 46%. Turning to this clonotype: Its antigen is unknown.

Germline CDR1 reads DFQATT; CDR2 reads SNEGSKA (reference sequence). Trimming pared 1 base from V and 7 bases from J, leaving 13 bases between. This CDR3 is built from 13 residues. Sequenced material: cultured PBMCs, taken from culture after CMV antigen stimulation. The chain recombines TRBV20-1 with TRBJ1-1; D might be TRBD1 (5 bases). The sequence came from a human donor in good health (CMV status not recorded). Some clones in this sample may be carry-over from other donors' samples. The CDR3 region has the DNA TGCAGTGCTAGAGGGGGACGGATTGATGAAGCTTTCTTT. Its protein product is CSARGGRIDEAFF.